This T cell receptor beta chain is drawn from a study of early T cells in non-severe SARS-CoV-2 infection. Study-wide background: Whole-blood bulk RNA, unsorted, was sequenced, and chains were unpaired.

The TCR library protocol was used to attach unique molecular identifiers. These identifiers were attached to individual cDNA molecules. TCRdb analysed the 5' RACE reads with MiXCR anew, one entry per CDR3 protein. The table shows 35,000 to 45,000 distinct CDR3 sequences, with 6% to 8% occurring only once. This CDR3 comprises 16 residues. CDR1 MNHEY and CDR2 SVGEGT come from the germline V gene. V gave up 4 bases and J gave up 6 bases; unmatched junction bases: 9. Only a few counts were recorded for this clonotype. This TCR was recovered from an adult who was a healthcare worker with PCR-confirmed SARS-CoV-2 infection or an uninfected control (not recorded which). Sequenced here: whole blood, sampled at baseline. The V gene is TRBV6-2 or TRBV6-3, the J gene TRBJ2-5, with 12 bases that match TRBD2. The CDR3 DNA follows: TGTGCCAGCAGTTCCCAGACTAGCGGGAGTGCGAAGACCCAGTACTTC. Protein sequence: CASSSQTSGSAKTQYF.